This T cell receptor (beta chain) was captured by sequencing in a study of OX40 agonist ivuxolimab in advanced cancers. Across the study: Age averaged roughly 60 years (range about 23 to 85), and approximately 80% were male.

CDR3 length: 15 residues. Trimming stripped 4 bases from V and 7 bases from J, with 17 bases between. The germline gives CDR1 SGHTA, CDR2 FQGNSA. Using immunoSEQ multiplex PCR, the repertoire was profiled, and TCRdb retains in-frame clones only, with some absent. The table has more than 10,000 clones, around 86% seen once. General study findings and limits: Among T cells, CD8+ cells averaged more expanded clones than CD4+ cells. Circulating CD4+ and CD8+ T cells showed clonal expansion by week 6 at 0.1 to 3.0 mg/kg.

To note about this clone: The antigen is not known.

The sample consisted of CD4+ or CD8+ T cells sorted from blood, taken in a trial of the OX40 agonist ivuxolimab. The rearrangement uses TRBV7-2 and TRBJ2-1; D may match TRBD1 or TRBD2 (6 bases each). This receptor was obtained from an adult with an advanced solid tumor such as melanoma, head and neck, liver or kidney cancer. The CDR3 sequence: CASSSGLRGGNEQFF. The DNA for the CDR3 is TGTGCCAGCAGCTCGGGACTCCGAGGGGGTAATGAGCAGTTCTTC. The full variable domain, with the rest looked up from reference TRBV7-2 and TRBJ2-1, is GAGVSQSPSNKVTEKGKDVELRCDPISGHTALYWYRQSLGQGLEFLIYFQGNSAPDKSGLPSDRFSAERTGGSVSTLTIQRTQQEDSAVYLCASSSGLRGGNEQFFGPGTRLTVL.